Listed here is a single T cell receptor beta chain. This clone was picked up one time. The specificity of this receptor is unknown. Qualities for individual bases were not recorded, and no much larger clone is one base off. Different DNA sequences within this sample yield the same CDR3. V is pared back by 3 bases and J by 4 bases, with 7 bases lying between the germline termini. Taken from cysteine to phenylalanine, the CDR3 has 12 residues. The CDR3 DNA has 36 bases and is translated from base 1. Reading the germline V gene gives CDR1 SGHAT and CDR2 FQNNGV. The data were taken from a study of shared clonotypes between healthy human individuals (TCRdb year 2020). For the wider study: Two women and a few men aged 18 to 49 years were included in the cohort. Per donor, three plates each were used for CD4 naive and CD4 memory, two for CD8 naive, and one for CD8 memory. Blood TCR repertoires of four to six healthy adults were deeply sequenced to estimate repertoire size and the extent of clonotype sharing between individuals. To increase sequencing depth and limit assay-specific biases, different laboratories used diverse techniques to prepare libraries and sequence TCR repertoires. Each donor's leukapheresis produced roughly between about 0.8 and 10 billion PBMCs. General conclusions and limits of the study: Larger estimated clonotype richness was generally found for naive subsets than for memory subsets. The small number of donors limited the genetic and exposure-history diversity represented. Pairwise subsampling indicated that sequencing depth was expected to affect the degree of clonotype sharing among donors. Higher generation probabilities were observed for clonotypes shared by all four sorted-subset donors than for non-shared clonotypes. When a few donors were compared, the shared fraction of clonotypes was 5% to 6.5% for naive CD4, 3.5% to 4% for naive CD8, 2% to 2.5% for memory CD4, and approximately 0.4% for memory CD8. Rarefaction of sorted-subset datasets indicated incomplete sequencing despite the large sequencing depth. Sampling was limited to blood, and TCR repertoires in tissue likely differ from TCR repertoires in blood.

Donors were healthy HIV-negative adults with no recently reported acute infections or vaccinations. All donors were Caucasian adults living in Nashville, Tennessee, USA. CD4+ T cells were enriched through magnetic negative selection, after which naive cells were positively selected on CD45RA and the remaining negative fraction served as the memory subset. Blood was obtained by leukapheresis, after which PBMCs were separated by Ficoll-Histopaque density gradient centrifugation and cryopreserved in liquid nitrogen vapor phase. Analytical flow cytometry was used to check the purity and quantity of each magnetically sorted T cell population. Genomic DNA was isolated from each sorted fraction and quantified by UV absorbance on a Nanodrop 2000c. Using the deep immunoSEQ assay, multiplex PCR amplified TCR CDR3 regions from genomic DNA. Extracted genomic DNA from each cell subset was spread evenly across all wells of several immunoSEQ 96-well plates, with each plate serving as a replicate. For sorted subsets, each replicate PCR was loaded with around 200 ng genomic DNA, equivalent to 30,000 to 35,000 T cell genomes. Purified libraries were measured with a Qubit 3.0 fluorometer, size-checked on a Bioanalyzer 2100, and measured again with the KAPA Library Quantification kit. Each immunoSEQ 96-well plate was sequenced on its own single-read 150-cycle Illumina NextSeq 550 flow cell. Turning to the authors' computational methods: Because only junctional sequences without quality scores were contained in the immunoSEQ output, filtering matching that applied to full-length reads could not be performed. Sequences were annotated with PyIR, a Python wrapper for IgBLAST v1.9, using IMGT germline references to assign V/J genes and CDR3. Reads were filtered out if the reads had weak V/J assignments (E-value above 1e-6), no CDR3, stop codons, out-of-frame junctions, or ambiguous translated residues. V3J clonotypes were defined by identical inferred V gene, J gene, and CDR3 amino acid sequence. The percentage overlap between two repertoires was calculated by dividing the number of shared unique clonotypes by the size of the smaller repertoire. Repertoire richness was assessed with RTK rarefaction, the Chao1 estimator, and Recon v2.1 estimates of unobserved clonotypes. Generation probabilities for all TCRbeta clonotypes obtained by the gDNA method from a few donors were computed using OLGA. The source is immuneACCESS, and TCRdb retained only in-frame sequences with V and J called. Part of the clones is not carried over; for the studies checked, unresolved V genes explain less than half of this, and the remainder is unexplained. V and J calls and clone size come straight from that table; D and trimming were deduced from the DNA. The sample table shows hundreds of thousands of clones, and approximately 79% are seen once. The ten largest make up under 2% of the sample.

This sequence originates from a woman aged 30 to 39 in good health. The chain was built from TRBV11-2 and TRBJ2-7; a weak D assignment points to TRBD1 (6 bases agree). The material sequenced was memory CD4+ T cells sorted from blood. Explained via the paper, the cell subset or site label denotes: CD45RA-negative fraction. The nucleotide sequence is TGTGCCAGCAGCTTGGACAGTTACGAGCAGTACTTC. This yields the protein CASSLDSYEQYF.